A single T cell receptor (beta chain) is shown here with its context. This clonotype turned up a few times. The antigen it recognizes is unknown. The record has no base qualities; no much larger clone is one base away. Per the germline V gene, SQVTM is the CDR1 and ANQGSEA is the CDR2. Including cysteine and phenylalanine, the CDR3 has 16 amino acids. The kept DNA is CDR3 alone, 48 bases in frame from the first base. The V end gives up 3 bases and the J end 1 base, leaving 8 bases in the junction not matched to a gene. From the second PCR step onward, the TCR alpha chain libraries and the TCR beta chain libraries were amplified separately. To determine each donor's CMV status, fresh PBMCs were stimulated overnight with CMV viral lysate, and IFNgamma production from CD4+ T cells was then assessed. Miltenyi beads were used first to positively select CD4 T cells, and CD8 T cells were then positively selected from the CD4-negative fraction. Cells stained for CD3, CD4, CD8, CD45RA, CD27 and a live/dead dye were sorted on a BD Aria II into four subsets by CD45RA and CD27. Blood was obtained from a few healthy volunteers, and the blood from each volunteer was fractionated into CD4 and CD8 T cells and subsequently into four differentiation subsets. Roughly 0.11 L of peripheral blood was collected from each donor, and PBMC were isolated by Ficoll-Paque PLUS density-gradient centrifugation. After sorting, cells were lysed in RLT buffer, RNA was extracted using a Qiagen RNeasy kit, and the extracted RNA was stored at -80 degrees C.

This sample stems from a study of naive and memory T cell subsets (dated by TCRdb to 2015 to 2018). About the study as a whole: An open-source, UMI-based TCR alpha and beta sequencing pipeline was applied to sorted naive and memory peripheral blood T cell subsets. The results of the functional CMV T cell responses matched the IgG serology results in every case. RNA was DNase-treated and reverse transcribed with TCR constant-region primers, mostly using SuperScript III.

Overall study results and their limits: Gini index rose and Shannon and inverse Simpson diversity fell from naive through CM, EM and EMRA in both CD4 and CD8 cells. RNA-based TCR counts may be affected by expression changes linked to T cell activation and differentiation. After error correction, only a single occurrence was seen for over 95% of naive TCR sequences, so much steeper abundance distributions were produced than in memory subsets. TCR abundance followed a power law with an exponent that was different for naive and memory subsets but consistent across the three individuals. No ground truth was available to validate the repertoire findings for the naive and memory subsets. A clonotype was defined as a single alpha or beta chain sequence rather than as a paired alpha/beta receptor.

The protocol used for the library was UMI-ligation and nested PCR. An equimolar mix of two oligonucleotides covering both TRBC1 and TRBC2 was used as the beta constant-region primer. The ligated cDNA went through four rounds of PCR with nested alpha and beta constant-region primers together with the SP2 primer. T4 RNA ligase 1 ligated a single-stranded oligonucleotide carrying the SP2 primer and a 12-nucleotide UMI to the cDNA 3' end. Incubation of the ligation reaction was carried out at 16 degrees C for about 19-24 hours. To avoid over-amplification, PCR2 was usually performed as a SYBR Green qPCR and halted once a predetermined threshold was reached. Every purification after the first one was done using Agencourt AMPure XP magnetic beads. Library amounts were measured by Qubit and library quality was assessed on a TapeStation, where the main peak was expected at around 650 bp. Pooled libraries were sequenced on an Illumina MiSeq with v2 2x251 paired-end kits, typically giving about 0.85-2 million reads per sample. Each sample was pooled at 4 nM, and roughly 4.5-7% PhiX was included to help cluster recognition. The authors' analysis ran thus. V and J genes were assigned to Demultiplexor-processed FASTQ reads by Decombinator through tag matching, with a single base-pair mismatch being allowed. Collapsinator relied on UMIs to fix sequencing errors as well as frequency errors caused by PCR heterogeneity. TCRs were translated and CDR3s were extracted from the conserved cysteine to the FGXG phenylalanine by CDR3Translator, with non-productive sequences being flagged. Gini, Shannon entropy and inverse Simpson indices were computed after subsampling the repertoires to the same number of UMI-defined TCRs. Clonotype abundance distributions were fitted to a power law by maximum likelihood within the linear range. For one naive CD8 sample, the pipeline and MIGEC produced similar UMI counts, unique TCR numbers and clonal distributions. Repertoires were searched for some 7,000 CMV-associated CDR3 sequences compiled from VDJdb and a published dataset. TCRdb applied fastp at Q25 and MiXCR to the public reads, then kept only in-frame beta chains. Rows are unified per CDR3 protein, each entry keeping the most common DNA and genes. What appears here as the V and J calls and clone size reflects TCRdb's work, not the paper's. In all, the sample holds 95,000 to 150,000 distinct CDR3 sequences, and roughly 36% of those were seen once. Approximately 0.9% of the sample is in the top ten clones.

The TCR comes from a human donor in good health. This chain joins TRBV29-1 to TRBJ2-1; 8 middle bases align to TRBD1. The specimen sequenced was central memory CD4+ T cells from blood. What the cell subset or site label conveys for this sample: central memory, CD45RA- CD27+. CDR3 reads: CSVDRGHRGSYNEQFF. The nucleotides read TGCAGCGTTGACCGAGGGCACAGGGGGTCCTACAATGAGCAGTTCTTC.